This T cell receptor (beta chain) was documented in a study of blood T cell repertoires in COVID-19. At the level of the study: From T cells, B-cell-depleted T cells, or PBMCs came the material, which was cDNA or gDNA.

Trimming removed 6 bases at V and 5 bases at J, with 13 bases between. The germline CDR1 and CDR2 sequences are SNHLY and FYNNEI. This CDR3 contains 13 residues. As processed by the authors: Reference gene primer amplification gave nucleated cell count estimates. Generated by immunoSEQ multiplex PCR, the TCRdb table keeps only in-frame clones and is missing some. V, J and clone size were drawn from that table, and D and trimming were deduced from the DNA. The top ten clones hold less than 2% of a sample with 100,000 to 130,000 clones, 71% of them seen once. The sequence came from a middle-aged woman with acute or convalescent COVID-19. V is TRBV2 and J is TRBJ2-5; D gene ambiguous. The sequencing input was peripheral blood. The CDR3 region has the DNA TGTGCCAGCAGCCGGGTGGGTGGGGAGACCCAGTACTTC. Its translation is CASSRVGGETQYF. The full variable domain, its missing parts supplied by reference TRBV2 and TRBJ2-5, is EPEVTQTPSHQVTQMGQEVILRCVPISNHLYFYWYRQILGQKVEFLVSFYNNEISEKSEIFDDQFSVERPDGSNFTLKIRSTKLEDSAMYFCASSRVGGETQYFGPGTRLLVL.